The sample holds a few counts of the clone carrying this T cell receptor (beta chain). This sample stems from a study of T-cell memory formation after mild COVID-19. Study overall: TCR clusters were mostly donor specific.

MiXCR, applied by TCRdb to the 5' RACE reads, yields one record per CDR3 protein. The table has around 120,000 distinct CDR3 sequences, 15% to 20% seen once. The sequencing input was PBMCs or a T cell subset sorted from them (not recorded which). The source of this sequence is an adult woman who had mild COVID-19 (a few samples of this study predate the infection). Cell type and time point are not known.

CDR3 DNA sequence: TGTGCCAGCAGTCCCAAGCGGGACAGGGGGCTCTATGGCTACACCTTC. This translates into CASSPKRDRGLYGYTF. J is TRBJ1-2 and V is TRBV12-3 or TRBV12-4; 12 nucleotides match TRBD1. CDR3 length: 16 amino acids. The V and J ends lost 5 bases and 4 bases, in that order; junction bases with no gene match: 8.